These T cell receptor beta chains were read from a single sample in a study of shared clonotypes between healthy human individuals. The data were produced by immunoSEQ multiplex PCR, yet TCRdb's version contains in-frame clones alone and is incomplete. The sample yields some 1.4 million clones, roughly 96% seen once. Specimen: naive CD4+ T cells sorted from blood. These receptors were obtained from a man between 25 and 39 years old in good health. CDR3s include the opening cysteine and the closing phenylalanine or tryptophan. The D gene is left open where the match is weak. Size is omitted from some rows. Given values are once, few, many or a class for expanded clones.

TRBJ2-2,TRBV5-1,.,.,TGCGCCAGCAGCTTTTGGGGGCGAACCATCACCGGGGAGCTGTTTTTT,CASSFWGRTITGELFF
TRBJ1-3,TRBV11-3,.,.,TGTGCCAGCAGCCCAGGGGCCTCTGGAAACACCATATATTTT,CASSPGASGNTIYF
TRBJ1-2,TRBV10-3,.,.,TGTGCCTCCCTTCGGGGGTTCACAGAGGGCTACACCTTC,CASLRGFTEGYTF
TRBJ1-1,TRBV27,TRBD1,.,TGTGCCAGCAGTCTAGGGCAGGGGGAGACTGAAGCTTTCTTT,CASSLGQGETEAFF
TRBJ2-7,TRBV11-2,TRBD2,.,TGTGCCAGCAGCTTAGGTAGAGCCGGGACTAGCATCTACGAGCAGTACTTC,CASSLGRAGTSIYEQYF
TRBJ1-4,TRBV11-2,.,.,TGTGCCAGCAGCTTCTGGGACACTGGGAAAGAAAAACTGTTTTTT,CASSFWDTGKEKLFF
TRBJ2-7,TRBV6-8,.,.,TGTGCCAGCTCTTTTCTCTACCCCCTCGGCCTTTGGGAGCAGTACTTC,CASSFLYPLGLWEQYF
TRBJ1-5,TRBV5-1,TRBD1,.,TGCGCCAGCAGCTTGGAAGGGACAGGGTATTCGCCCCAGCATTTT,CASSLEGTGYSPQHF
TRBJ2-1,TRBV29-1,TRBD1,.,TGCAGCGTTGGGACAGGGGTCAGCTCCTACAATGAGCAGTTCTTC,CSVGTGVSSYNEQFF
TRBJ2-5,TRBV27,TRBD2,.,TGTGCCAGCAGCACGGGGGGGACTAGCGGGAGTAGGGTGACCCAGTACTTC,CASSTGGTSGSRVTQYF
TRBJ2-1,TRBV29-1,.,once,TGCAGCGTTGATCCTGGACAGGGAGGGGATGAGCAGTTCTTC,CSVDPGQGGDEQFF
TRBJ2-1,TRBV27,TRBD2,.,TGTGCCAGCAGAGCTAGCGGGAGGTTGAATGAGCAGTTCTTC,CASRASGRLNEQFF
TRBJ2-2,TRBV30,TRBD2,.,TGTGCCTGGAGTAGACTAGCGGGAGCTACCGGGGAGCTGTTTTTT,CAWSRLAGATGELFF
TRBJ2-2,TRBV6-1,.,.,TGTGCCAGCAGTGCAATAGTCACTCAACTAAACACCGGGGAGCTGTTTTTT,CASSAIVTQLNTGELFF
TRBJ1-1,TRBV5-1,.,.,TGCGCCAGCAGCACACACAGGGAAATGAACACTGAAGCTTTCTTT,CASSTHREMNTEAFF
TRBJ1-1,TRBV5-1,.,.,TGCGCCAGCTCGGCCAAAATGAACACTGAAGCTTTCTTT,CASSAKMNTEAFF
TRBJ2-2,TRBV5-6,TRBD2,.,TGTGCCAGCAGCTTGGTCGGGAGGCCGACCGGGGAGCTGTTTTTT,CASSLVGRPTGELFF
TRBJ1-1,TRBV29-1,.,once,TGCAGCGTTCCAGGCCCGTTAGGGGCCAACACTGAAGCTTTCTTT,CSVPGPLGANTEAFF
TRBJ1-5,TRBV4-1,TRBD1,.,TGCGCCAGCAGCCAGTTACAGGGGGCCAGCAATCAGCCCCAGCATTTT,CASSQLQGASNQPQHF
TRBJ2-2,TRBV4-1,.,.,TGCGCCAGCAGCCAAGAAATACTCCCGGGGGAGCTGTTTTTT,CASSQEILPGELFF
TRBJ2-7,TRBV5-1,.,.,TGCGCCAGCAGCCCGGTAGGCCTTTCAGGGAGACTAACCTACGAGCAGTACTTC,CASSPVGLSGRLTYEQYF
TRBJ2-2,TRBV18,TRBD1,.,TGTGCCAGCTCACCAACAGGGGCCACCGGGGAGCTGTTTTTT,CASSPTGATGELFF
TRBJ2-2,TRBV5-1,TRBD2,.,TGCGCCAGCAGCTTGACTTTTTTAGCGGGATCTGTCGGGGGGGAGCTGTTTTTT,CASSLTFLAGSVGGELFF
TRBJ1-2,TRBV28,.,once,TGTGCCATCCAAGACAGGCTGGTTCGTGGCTACACCTTC,CAIQDRLVRGYTF
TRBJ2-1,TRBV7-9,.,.,TGTGCCAGCAGCCTAGACTACCGACTCAACAATGAGCAGTTCTTC,CASSLDYRLNNEQFF
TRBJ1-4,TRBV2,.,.,TGTGCCAGCAGGCTCCAGGGAACGGGGCTGTTTTTT,CASRLQGTGLFF
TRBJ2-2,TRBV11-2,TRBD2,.,TGTGCCAGCAGCTCACGGGGGGCCGGGGAGCTGTTTTTT,CASSSRGAGELFF
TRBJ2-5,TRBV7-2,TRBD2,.,TGTGCCAGCAGCTTGGGCCTAGAGGATTTTTGGGGGGGCCAAGAGACCCAGTACTTC,CASSLGLEDFWGGQETQYF
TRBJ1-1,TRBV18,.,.,TGTGCCAGCTCACCCCTGGGCCTAACCTCGAACACTGAAGCTTTCTTT,CASSPLGLTSNTEAFF
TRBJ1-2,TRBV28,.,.,TGTGCCAGCACCGACTTTAACTATGGCTACACCTTC,CASTDFNYGYTF
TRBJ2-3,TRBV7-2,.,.,TGTGCCAGCAGCTTAATCGGCGGGATTGGCACAGATACGCAGTATTTT,CASSLIGGIGTDTQYF
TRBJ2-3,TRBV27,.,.,TGTGCCAGCAGTTTTAGGCCTGGGATGTTCACGCAGTATTTT,CASSFRPGMFTQYF
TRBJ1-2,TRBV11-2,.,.,TGTGCCAGCAGCTTTGTTGTGACCCGATTCGATGGCTACACCTTC,CASSFVVTRFDGYTF
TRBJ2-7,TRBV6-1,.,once,TGTGCCAGCGGGTCCGAGGGATTC,CASGSEGF
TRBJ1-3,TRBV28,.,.,TGTGCCAGCAGTTTCCGGGCAGGGACTGGAAACACCATATATTTT,CASSFRAGTGNTIYF
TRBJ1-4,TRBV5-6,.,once,TGTGCCAGCAGTTTAACAGGGAGAGAAAAACTGTTTTTT,CASSLTGREKLFF
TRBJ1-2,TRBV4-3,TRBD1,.,TGCGCCAGCAGCCAAGATTTGGGGACAGGGAATGGCTACACCTTC,CASSQDLGTGNGYTF
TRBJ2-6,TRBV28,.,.,TGTGCCAGCAGCTCGCTTGACTCCCGGGCTGGGGCCAACGTCCTGACTTTC,CASSSLDSRAGANVLTF
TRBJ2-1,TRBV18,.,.,TGTGCCAGCTCACCAAGCGCCTACAATGAGCAGTTCTTC,CASSPSAYNEQFF
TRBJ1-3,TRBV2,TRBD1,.,TGTGCCAGCAGTGCTCGACAGGGACCCAGCTCTGGAAACACCATATATTTT,CASSARQGPSSGNTIYF
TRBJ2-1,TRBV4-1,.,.,TGCGCCAGCAGCCAAGCCCCAGGGTCCTACAATGAGCAGTTCTTC,CASSQAPGSYNEQFF
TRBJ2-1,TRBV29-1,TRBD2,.,TGCAGCGTTGAAGTCGGAGGACTAGCGGCCCCGAGCTCCTACAATGAGCAGTTCTTC,CSVEVGGLAAPSSYNEQFF
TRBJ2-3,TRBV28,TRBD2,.,TGTGCCAGCAGTTCCCGACACGGACTAGGTGCAGATACGCAGTATTTT,CASSSRHGLGADTQYF
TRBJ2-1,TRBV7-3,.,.,TGTGCCAGCAGCTTAAGTACCCTTCCCAATGAGCAGTTCTTC,CASSLSTLPNEQFF
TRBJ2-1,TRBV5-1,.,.,TGCGCCAGCAGCGGTTCTGTGAGGGGGGAGCAGTTCTTC,CASSGSVRGEQFF
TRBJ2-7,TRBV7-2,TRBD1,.,TGTGCCAGCAGCGTTTCGACAGGGGTAGTCGAGCAGTACTTC,CASSVSTGVVEQYF
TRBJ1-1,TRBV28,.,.,TGTGCCAGCAGTTTATATAGCCCGAACACTGAAGCTTTCTTT,CASSLYSPNTEAFF
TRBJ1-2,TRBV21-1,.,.,TGTGCCAGCAGCAAAGGGGGGTTCGGGACAGCTTCCGTTCTTGGAGGCTACACCTTC,CASSKGGFGTASVLGGYTF
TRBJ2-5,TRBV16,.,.,TGTGCCAGCAGCCAGGGAACGGTGTTCAAGGAGACCCAGTACTTC,CASSQGTVFKETQYF
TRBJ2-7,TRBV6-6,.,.,TGTGCCAGCAGTTACCGCCTTCCAAAAACGGGCGAGCAGTACTTC,CASSYRLPKTGEQYF
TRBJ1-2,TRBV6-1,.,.,TGTGCCAGCAGTGAAGACGGGGGAATCTATGGCTACACCTTC,CASSEDGGIYGYTF
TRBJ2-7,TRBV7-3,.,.,TGTGCCAGCAGCTTGGAGCCGGGGGGCTTCCACGAGCAGTACTTC,CASSLEPGGFHEQYF
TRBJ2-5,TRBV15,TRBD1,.,TGTGCCACCAGCTCCTACACAGGGGAAGAGACCCAGTACTTC,CATSSYTGEETQYF
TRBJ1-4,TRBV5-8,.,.,TGTGCCAGCAGGTTCCGGTATAGGGACCTAAATGAAAAACTGTTTTTT,CASRFRYRDLNEKLFF
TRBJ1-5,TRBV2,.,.,TGTGCCAGCAGACGATCAGGCACAGGGACGAATCAGCCCCAGCATTTT,CASRRSGTGTNQPQHF
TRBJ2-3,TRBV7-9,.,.,TGTGCCAGCAGCCTTAGCGCCAGCACAGATACGCAGTATTTT,CASSLSASTDTQYF